Presented here are 8 T cell receptor beta chains from one specimen sequenced in a study of blood T cell repertoires in COVID-19. Repertoires were generated with immunoSEQ multiplex PCR, while TCRdb's copy carries only in-frame clones and drops some. The sample comprises around 300,000 clones, 87% of which are singletons, and 1% rests with the top ten. Material: peripheral blood. Receptors originate from a middle-aged man with active or convalescent COVID-19.

The CDR3 nucleotides are TGCGCCAGCAGCGCGGGACAGGCAGCCTATGGCTACACCTTC. Protein product: CASSAGQAAYGYTF. The V call is TRBV5-1, the J call TRBJ1-2; 8 nucleotides line up with TRBD1. This CDR3 comprises 14 residues. CDR1 is SGHRS and CDR2 is YFSETQ in the germline V gene. V lost 4 bases and J lost 4; bases outside the gene matches: 6.

V and J are TRBV10-1 and TRBJ2-3; 7 bases line up with TRBD2. The V segment lost 4 bases and the J segment 3 bases; nucleotides outside the gene matches: 4. From germline, CDR1 is WNHNN and CDR2 SYGVQD (reference sequence). There are 14 residues in the CDR3. The CDR3 here is CASSATGGTDTQYF. The CDR3 DNA follows: TGCGCCAGCAGTGCCACCGGGGGGACAGATACGCAGTATTTT.

This clone was seen more than once but under ten times. In the same sample, other DNA sequences code for this CDR3. This chain uses TRBV7-2 with TRBJ1-1; D is undetermined. The CDR3 sequence is 13 residues long. Germline lookup yields CDR1 SGHTA and CDR2 FQGNSA. Trimming took 0 bases from V and 1 from J, leaving 3 bases between them. The CDR3 here is CASSLARNTEAFF. The CDR3 nucleotides are TGTGCCAGCAGCTTAGCTAGGAACACTGAAGCTTTCTTT.

The V and J genes are TRBV27 and TRBJ2-7; 8 bases are a match to TRBD1. The CDR3 runs 15 residues. With V trimmed by 5 bases and J by 0 bases, 6 bases remained unmatched. CDR1 and CDR2 (germline): MNHEY, SMNVEV (reference sequence). In DNA form, the CDR3 reads TGTGCCAGCAGTAACCCGGGACAGGTCTCCTACGAGCAGTACTTC. Protein sequence: CASSNPGQVSYEQYF.

This CDR3 is CASSQDQARDSSSPLHF. The DNA for the CDR3 is TGTGCCAGCAGCCAAGATCAGGCCCGGGACTCCAGCTCACCCCTCCACTTT. The rearrangement links TRBV4-2 to TRBJ1-6; D is perhaps TRBD1 (5 bases). This CDR3 spans 17 amino acids. V shed 0 bases and J shed 10 bases, with 19 bases lying between them. Germline V gives CDR1 LGHNA, CDR2 YNFKEQ.

This chain uses TRBV2 with TRBJ1-2; D is unclear. This CDR3 has 14 amino acids. V was trimmed by 3 bases and J by 4 bases, leaving 12 bases between them. Germline lookup yields CDR1 SNHLY and CDR2 FYNNEI. CDR3 sequence reads: CASSDDTVFYGYTF. As DNA, the CDR3 is TGTGCCAGCAGTGATGATACAGTCTTCTATGGCTACACCTTC. Variable domain in full (rest from reference TRBV2 and TRBJ1-2): EPEVTQTPSHQVTQMGQEVILRCVPISNHLYFYWYRQILGQKVEFLVSFYNNEISEKSEIFDDQFSVERPDGSNFTLKIRSTKLEDSAMYFCASSDDTVFYGYTFGSGTRLTVV.

This chain uses TRBV29-1 with TRBJ1-4; the match to TRBD1 covers 8 bases. Germline loops: CDR1 SQVTM, CDR2 ANQGSEA. The CDR3 length is 13 residues. V lost 7 bases and J lost 3; bases outside the gene matches: 4. CDR3 coding DNA: TGCAGCGCGACAGGGGCGTCTAATGAAAAACTGTTTTTT. Amino acids: CSATGASNEKLFF.

A few counts support this clone. The chain recombines TRBV2 with TRBJ1-1, with TRBD1 as a possible D gene (6 bases). The CDR3 extends over 13 amino acids. V shed 8 bases and J shed 2 bases, with 12 bases lying between them. The germline V gene has CDR1 SNHLY and CDR2 FYNNEI. CDR3 loop: CASERGGNTEAFF. DNA for the CDR3: TGTGCCAGCGAGAGGGGGGGCAACACTGAAGCTTTCTTT.